These 10 T cell receptor beta chains were sequenced from one sample in a study of blood T cell repertoires in COVID-19. Produced via immunoSEQ multiplex PCR; TCRdb's table is partial and in-frame only. The sample holds 90,000 to 110,000 clones, around four fifths seen once. The sample taken for sequencing was peripheral blood. These receptors all come from a woman in her 70s with acute or convalescent COVID-19.

The V gene is TRBV5-1, the J gene TRBJ1-2; 8 nucleotides agree with TRBD1. Trimming cost V 5 bases and J 0 bases; bases outside gene matches: 6. There are 15 residues in the CDR3. Germline V gives CDR1 SGHRS, CDR2 YFSETQ. The CDR3 loop is CASSSTGGANYGYTF. The CDR3 nucleotides read TGCGCCAGCAGTTCTACAGGGGGTGCTAACTATGGCTACACCTTC.

A few counts support this clone. The CDR3 loop reads CASSLSRGGHNEQFF. CDR3 coding DNA: TGTGCCAGCAGCTTATCTAGGGGTGGCCACAATGAGCAGTTCTTC. The V gene is TRBV7-6, the J gene TRBJ2-1; perhaps TRBD1 as D (5 bases). The length of the CDR3 is 15 residues. V gave up 2 bases and J gave up 5 bases, with 13 bases separating them. Germline V gene lookup returns CDR1 SGHVS and CDR2 FNYEAQ.

This clone was recorded once. The V gene is TRBV6-5, the J gene TRBJ2-3, with TRBD1 identical over 8 bases. CDR1 is MNHEY and CDR2 is SVGAGI in the germline V gene. The CDR3 runs 16 residues. The junction had 6 bases not matched to a gene; V was cut back by 0 bases and J by 4 bases. This chain's CDR3 is CASSYSTGAGADTQYF. The DNA of the CDR3 is TGTGCCAGCAGTTACTCGACAGGGGCGGGTGCAGATACGCAGTATTTT.

The rearrangement uses TRBV19 and TRBJ1-2, with TRBD1 matching over 10 bases. CDR3 length equals 14 residues. V gave up 10 bases and J gave up 11 bases; unmatched junction bases: 16. Per the germline V gene, CDR1 is LNHDA and CDR2 is SQIVND (reference sequence). Here the CDR3 reads CAIPNPGQGNRYTF. DNA for the CDR3: TGTGCCATCCCAAATCCGGGACAGGGGAATCGGTACACCTTC.

This clone was recorded a few times. The chain combines TRBV28 with TRBJ2-7; TRBD2 matches 7 bases. The V and J ends lost 5 bases and 4 bases, in that order; junction bases with no gene match: 8. This CDR3 has 14 amino acids. CDR1 and CDR2 (germline): MDHEN, SYDVKM. CDR3 sequence: CASSAPGLLYEQYF. CDR3 coding DNA: TGTGCCAGCAGTGCACCGGGACTACTTTACGAGCAGTACTTC. The complete variable domain, with remaining parts taken from reference TRBV28 and TRBJ2-7, reads DVKVTQSSRYLVKRTGEKVFLECVQDMDHENMFWYRQDPGLGLRLIYFSYDVKMKEKGDIPEGYSVSREKKERFSLILESASTNQTSMYLCASSAPGLLYEQYFGPGTRLTVT.

The chain links TRBV12-3 or TRBV12-4 to TRBJ2-7; D might be TRBD1 (5 bases). V was pared by 2 bases and J by 6 bases, with 11 bases between. This CDR3 spans 13 amino acids. This CDR3 is CASSLLRAAEQYF. DNA for the CDR3: TGTGCCAGCAGTTTACTCAGGGCCGCCGAGCAGTACTTC.

The gene calls are TRBV9 and TRBJ2-2; D is unresolved. V lost 4 bases and J lost 3, with 7 bases in between. The CDR3 sequence is 13 residues long. Per the germline V gene, CDR1 is SGDLS and CDR2 is YYNGEE. The CDR3 DNA is TGTGCCAGCAGCACGCGTGACACCGGGGAGCTGTTTTTT. It is translated as CASSTRDTGELFF. The full variable domain, completed using reference TRBV9 and TRBJ2-2, is DSGVTQTPKHLITATGQRVTLRCSPRSGDLSVYWYQQSLDQGLQFLIQYYNGEERAKGNILERFSAQQFPDLHSELNLSSLELGDSALYFCASSTRDTGELFFGEGSRLTVL.

The chain carries TRBV7-2 and TRBJ2-7; TRBD2 agrees at 8 bases. The CDR3 length is 14 residues. Losses at the gene ends were 6 bases for V and 6 bases for J; bases not matched to a gene: 10. From germline, CDR1 is SGHTA and CDR2 FQGNSA. The CDR3 loop reads CASRSRGGLGEQYF. The CDR3 bases are TGTGCCAGCAGATCACGGGGGGGCCTAGGCGAGCAGTACTTC.

The gene calls are TRBV19 and TRBJ1-1; no reliable D call. Per the germline V gene, CDR1 is LNHDA and CDR2 is SQIVND (reference sequence). V was trimmed by 2 bases and J by 0 bases, leaving 10 bases between them. The CDR3 spans 15 residues. CDR3 residues: CASSILGVMNTEAFF. DNA of the CDR3: TGTGCCAGTAGTATACTCGGGGTAATGAACACTGAAGCTTTCTTT. The variable domain in full, with the rest retrieved from reference TRBV19 and TRBJ1-1, is DGGITQSPKYLFRKEGQNVTLSCEQNLNHDAMYWYRQDPGQGLRLIYYSQIVNDFQKGDIAEGYSVSREKKESFPLTVTSAQKNPTAFYLCASSILGVMNTEAFFGQGTRLTVV.

V and J are TRBV5-1 and TRBJ2-5; D gene ambiguous. The CDR3 is made up of 15 amino acids. The germline V gene has CDR1 SGHRS and CDR2 YFSETQ. Trimming removed 0 bases at V and 3 bases at J, with 12 bases between. Written as DNA, the CDR3 is TGCGCCAGCAGCTTGGACTCGTCCAGCGAAGAGACCCAGTACTTC. Translating gives CASSLDSSSEETQYF.